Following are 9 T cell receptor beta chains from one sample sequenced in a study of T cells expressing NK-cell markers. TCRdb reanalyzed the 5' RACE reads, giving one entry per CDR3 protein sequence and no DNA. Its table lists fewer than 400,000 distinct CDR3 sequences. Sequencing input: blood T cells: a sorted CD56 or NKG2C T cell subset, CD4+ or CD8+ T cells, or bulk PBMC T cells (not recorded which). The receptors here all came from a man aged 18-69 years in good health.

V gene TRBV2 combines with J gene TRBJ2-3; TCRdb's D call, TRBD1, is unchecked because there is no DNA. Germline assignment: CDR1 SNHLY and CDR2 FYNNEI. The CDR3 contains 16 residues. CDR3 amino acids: CASSAWDPIGADTQYF. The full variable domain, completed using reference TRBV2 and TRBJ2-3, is EPEVTQTPSHQVTQMGQEVILRCVPISNHLYFYWYRQILGQKVEFLVSFYNNEISEKSEIFDDQFSVERPDGSNFTLKIRSTKLEDSAMYFCASSAWDPIGADTQYFGPGTRLTVL.

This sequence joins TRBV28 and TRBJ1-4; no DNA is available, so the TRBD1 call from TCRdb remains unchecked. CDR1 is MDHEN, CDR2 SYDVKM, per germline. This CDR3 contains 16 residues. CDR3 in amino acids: CASSFEGVATNEKLFF.

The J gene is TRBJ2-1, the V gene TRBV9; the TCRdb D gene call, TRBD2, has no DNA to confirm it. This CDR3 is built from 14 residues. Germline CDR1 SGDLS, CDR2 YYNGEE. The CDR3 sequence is CASGGLAGVNEQFF.

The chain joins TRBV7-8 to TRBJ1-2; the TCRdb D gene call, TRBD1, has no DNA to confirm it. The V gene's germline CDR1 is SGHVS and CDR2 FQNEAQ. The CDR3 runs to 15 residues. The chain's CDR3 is CASSPDWDRASGYTF.

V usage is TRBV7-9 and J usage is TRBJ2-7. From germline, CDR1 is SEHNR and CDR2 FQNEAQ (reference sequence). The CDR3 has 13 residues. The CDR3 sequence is CASSRMSGREQYF. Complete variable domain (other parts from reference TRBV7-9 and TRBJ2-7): DTGVSQNPRHKITKRGQNVTFRCDPISEHNRLYWYRQTLGQGPEFLTYFQNEAQLEKSRLLSDRFSAERPKGSFSTLEIQRTEQGDSAMYLCASSRMSGREQYFGPGTRLTVT.

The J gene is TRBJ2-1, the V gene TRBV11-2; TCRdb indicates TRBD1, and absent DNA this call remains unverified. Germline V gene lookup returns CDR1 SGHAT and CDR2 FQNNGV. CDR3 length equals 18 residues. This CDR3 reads CASSSKIKPGRPYNEQFF.

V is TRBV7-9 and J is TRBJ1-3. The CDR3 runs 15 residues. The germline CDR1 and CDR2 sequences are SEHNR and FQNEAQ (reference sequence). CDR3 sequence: CASSQGTSRGNTIYF.

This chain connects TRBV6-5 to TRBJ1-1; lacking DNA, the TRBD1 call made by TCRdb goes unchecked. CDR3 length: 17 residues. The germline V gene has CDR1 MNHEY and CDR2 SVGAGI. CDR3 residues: CASSYSILGQANTEAFF.

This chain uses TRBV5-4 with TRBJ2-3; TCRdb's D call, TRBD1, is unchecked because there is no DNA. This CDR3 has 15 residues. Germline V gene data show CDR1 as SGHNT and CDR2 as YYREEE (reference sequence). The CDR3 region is CASSLDRGVTDTQYF.